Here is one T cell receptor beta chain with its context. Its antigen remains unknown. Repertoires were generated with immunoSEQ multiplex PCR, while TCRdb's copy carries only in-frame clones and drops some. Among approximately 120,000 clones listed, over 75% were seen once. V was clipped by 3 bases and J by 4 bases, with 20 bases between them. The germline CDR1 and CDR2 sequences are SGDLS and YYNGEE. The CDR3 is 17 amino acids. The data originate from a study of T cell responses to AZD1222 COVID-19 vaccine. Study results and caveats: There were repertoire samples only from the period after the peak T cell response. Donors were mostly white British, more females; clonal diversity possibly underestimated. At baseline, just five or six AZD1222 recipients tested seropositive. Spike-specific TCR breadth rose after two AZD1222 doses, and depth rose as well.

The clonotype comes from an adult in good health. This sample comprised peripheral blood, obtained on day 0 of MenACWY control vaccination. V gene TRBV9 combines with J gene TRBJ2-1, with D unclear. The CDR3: CASSAYPSATFYNEQFF. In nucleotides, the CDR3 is TGTGCCAGCAGCGCCTACCCAAGCGCGACCTTTTACAATGAGCAGTTCTTC.